This passage covers 9 T cell receptor beta chains from one sample sequenced in a study of cytomegalovirus exposure and HLA in healthy donors. The PCR ran on 60 Vbeta and 13 Jbeta primers. Sequencing used immunoSEQ multiplex PCR; TCRdb keeps in-frame clones, though not all of them. The sample carries about 140,000 clones, approximately 84% recorded once. Material for sequencing was PBMCs. All receptors come from a woman aged 55-70 years in good health and CMV-seropositive.

This chain links TRBV6-5 with TRBJ2-7; D perhaps matches TRBD1 (8 bases). Trimming left V 6 bases short and J 5 bases short, with 17 bases between. The CDR3 runs 14 residues. CDR1 and CDR2 from the germline V gene are MNHEY and SVGAGI. In DNA form, the CDR3 reads TGTGCCAGCAGCAGAAGACAGGGGAGGGACGAGCAGTACTTC. Protein: CASSRRQGRDEQYF.

The rearrangement uses TRBV2 and TRBJ1-2; TRBD1 is a possible D gene (6 bases). Trimming took off 5 bases at V and 4 bases at J, with 17 bases between the two ends. Germline CDR1 is SNHLY and CDR2 is FYNNEI. The CDR3 spans 15 residues. This CDR3 reads CASSPTLDSPYGYTF. The CDR3 bases are TGTGCCAGCAGTCCTACCTTGGACAGCCCCTATGGCTACACCTTC.

The chain employs TRBV4-1 and TRBJ2-2; TRBD2 agrees at 8 bases. Trimming cost V 0 bases and J 5 bases; bases outside gene matches: 5. This CDR3 contains 16 residues. CDR1 is MGHRA, CDR2 YSYEKL, per germline. The CDR3 DNA is TGCGCCAGCAGCCAAGATCCGGGACTAGGGACCGGGGAGCTGTTTTTT. Protein product: CASSQDPGLGTGELFF.

The chain couples TRBV29-1 to TRBJ2-7; D is undetermined. Germline V gives CDR1 SQVTM, CDR2 ANQGSEA. V lost 4 bases and J 4 bases, leaving 14 bases between the germline ends. The CDR3 has 13 residues. The DNA for the CDR3 is TGCAGCGTTGCCCCGGGTGGTCGATACGAGCAGTACTTC. Amino acid sequence: CSVAPGGRYEQYF.

The CDR3 sequence is CASSYSSPVAYEQYF. The DNA for the CDR3 is TGTGCCAGCAGTTACTCGTCCCCTGTAGCCTACGAGCAGTACTTC. The V and J genes are TRBV6-5 and TRBJ2-7, with unresolved D. Trimming pared 0 bases from V and 2 bases from J, leaving 11 bases between. The length of the CDR3 is 15 residues. The germline V gene has CDR1 MNHEY and CDR2 SVGAGI.

The rearrangement links TRBV15 to TRBJ2-7; D is undetermined. This CDR3 region has 13 residues. Germline V gives CDR1 LNHNV, CDR2 YYDKDF (reference sequence). V gave up 0 bases and J gave up 6 bases, with 9 bases separating them. This chain's CDR3 is CATSRDADAEQYF. In nucleotides, the CDR3 is TGTGCCACCAGCAGAGATGCGGATGCCGAGCAGTACTTC.

This chain connects TRBV28 to TRBJ2-5, with D possibly being TRBD1 (5 bases). Trimming pared 0 bases from V and 3 bases from J, leaving 5 bases between. The CDR3 is 13 amino acids. Germline CDR1 reads MDHEN; CDR2 reads SYDVKM. This CDR3 reads CASSLWTEETQYF. DNA for the CDR3: TGTGCCAGCAGTTTATGGACAGAAGAGACCCAGTACTTC.

The CDR3, as DNA: TGTGCCAGCTCACCGGCGGGCAGCCAAGAGACCCAGTACTTC. Encoded protein: CASSPAGSQETQYF. V usage is TRBV18 and J usage is TRBJ2-5; TRBD2 is a possible D gene (5 bases). Germline V gene data show CDR1 as KGHSH and CDR2 as LQKENI. CDR3 length: 14 residues. The V and J ends lost 3 bases and 1 base respectively, with 9 bases between them.

The V call is TRBV27, the J call TRBJ2-4; TRBD2 aligns across 7 bases. Germline trimming cut 0 bases from V and 7 bases from J; bases unmatched to any gene: 6. Germline lookup yields CDR1 MNHEY and CDR2 SMNVEV (reference sequence). This CDR3 contains 15 residues. The CDR3 DNA follows: TGTGCCAGCAGTTTATCAAGCGGGGAGGGTAACATTCAGTACTTC. It specifies CASSLSSGEGNIQYF.